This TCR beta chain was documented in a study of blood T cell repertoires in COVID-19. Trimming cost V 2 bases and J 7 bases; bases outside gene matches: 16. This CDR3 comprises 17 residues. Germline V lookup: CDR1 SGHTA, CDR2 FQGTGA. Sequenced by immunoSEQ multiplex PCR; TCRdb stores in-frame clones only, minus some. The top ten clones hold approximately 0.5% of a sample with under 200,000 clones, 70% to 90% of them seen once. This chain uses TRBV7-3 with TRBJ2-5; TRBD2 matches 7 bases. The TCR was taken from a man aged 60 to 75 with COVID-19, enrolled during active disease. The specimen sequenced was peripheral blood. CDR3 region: CASSLVSRGYTFGTQYF. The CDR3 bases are TGTGCCAGCAGCTTAGTATCGCGGGGGTACACGTTTGGGACCCAGTACTTC.